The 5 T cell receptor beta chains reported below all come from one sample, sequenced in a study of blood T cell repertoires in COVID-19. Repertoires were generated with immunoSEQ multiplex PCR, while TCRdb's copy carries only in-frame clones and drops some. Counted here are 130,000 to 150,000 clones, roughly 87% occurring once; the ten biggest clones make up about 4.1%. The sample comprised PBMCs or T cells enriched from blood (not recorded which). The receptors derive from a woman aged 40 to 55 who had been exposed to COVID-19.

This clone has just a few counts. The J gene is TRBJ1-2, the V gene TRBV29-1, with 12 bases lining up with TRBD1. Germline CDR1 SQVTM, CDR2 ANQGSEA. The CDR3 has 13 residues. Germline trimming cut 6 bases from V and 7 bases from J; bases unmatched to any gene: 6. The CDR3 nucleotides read TGCAGCGTCGACCGGGACAGGGGGCCTGGCTACACCTTC. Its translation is CSVDRDRGPGYTF.

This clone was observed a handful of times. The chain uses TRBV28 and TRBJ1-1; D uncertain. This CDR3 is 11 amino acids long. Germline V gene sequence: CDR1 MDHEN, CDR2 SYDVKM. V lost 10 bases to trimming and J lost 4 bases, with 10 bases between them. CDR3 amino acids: CAILHGTEAFF. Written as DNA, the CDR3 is TGTGCCATTCTCCACGGCACTGAAGCTTTCTTT.

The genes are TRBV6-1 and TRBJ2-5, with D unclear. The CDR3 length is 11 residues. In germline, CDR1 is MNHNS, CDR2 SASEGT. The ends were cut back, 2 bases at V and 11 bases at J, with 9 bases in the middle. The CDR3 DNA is TGTGCCAGCAGTGAACTACTGATTCAGTACTTC. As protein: CASSELLIQYF.

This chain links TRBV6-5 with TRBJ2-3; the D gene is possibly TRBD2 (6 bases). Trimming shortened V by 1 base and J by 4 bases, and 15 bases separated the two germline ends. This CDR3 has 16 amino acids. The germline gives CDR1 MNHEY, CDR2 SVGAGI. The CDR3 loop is CASSYFGGEAADTQYF. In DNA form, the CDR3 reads TGTGCCAGCAGTTACTTCGGCGGGGAGGCAGCAGATACGCAGTATTTT.

The DNA for the CDR3 is TGCGCCAGCAGCCAAGATGGGGGACAGGGCCATCAGCCCCAGCATTTT. Residues: CASSQDGGQGHQPQHF. This chain joins TRBV4-1 and TRBJ1-5; 9 positions match TRBD1. CDR1 and CDR2 from the germline V gene are MGHRA and YSYEKL. This CDR3 is 16 amino acids long. After removal of 0 bases from V and 5 bases from J, the junction contained 5 bases not matched to a gene.